This T cell receptor beta chain was sequenced for a study of shared clonotypes between healthy human individuals. CDR1 is MNHEY and CDR2 is SMNVEV in the germline V gene (reference sequence). CDR3 size: 11 residues. Between the trimmed V and J ends, which lost 5 bases and 8 bases, there was a span of 6 bases. The data were produced by immunoSEQ multiplex PCR, yet TCRdb's version contains in-frame clones alone and is incomplete. The sample lists around 560,000 clones, approximately 95% occurring once. CD8 cells regarded as naive lacked CD45RO, were positively chosen for CCR7, and omitted terminally differentiated effector memory CD45RA+ cells.

The sequencing input was naive CD8+ T cells sorted from blood. This clonotype originated in a woman aged 30 to 39 in good health. The chain uses TRBV27 and TRBJ2-2; D remains ambiguous. DNA for the CDR3: TGTGCCAGCAGTCTCCTAGGGGAGCTGTTTTTT. It yields the protein CASSLLGELFF.